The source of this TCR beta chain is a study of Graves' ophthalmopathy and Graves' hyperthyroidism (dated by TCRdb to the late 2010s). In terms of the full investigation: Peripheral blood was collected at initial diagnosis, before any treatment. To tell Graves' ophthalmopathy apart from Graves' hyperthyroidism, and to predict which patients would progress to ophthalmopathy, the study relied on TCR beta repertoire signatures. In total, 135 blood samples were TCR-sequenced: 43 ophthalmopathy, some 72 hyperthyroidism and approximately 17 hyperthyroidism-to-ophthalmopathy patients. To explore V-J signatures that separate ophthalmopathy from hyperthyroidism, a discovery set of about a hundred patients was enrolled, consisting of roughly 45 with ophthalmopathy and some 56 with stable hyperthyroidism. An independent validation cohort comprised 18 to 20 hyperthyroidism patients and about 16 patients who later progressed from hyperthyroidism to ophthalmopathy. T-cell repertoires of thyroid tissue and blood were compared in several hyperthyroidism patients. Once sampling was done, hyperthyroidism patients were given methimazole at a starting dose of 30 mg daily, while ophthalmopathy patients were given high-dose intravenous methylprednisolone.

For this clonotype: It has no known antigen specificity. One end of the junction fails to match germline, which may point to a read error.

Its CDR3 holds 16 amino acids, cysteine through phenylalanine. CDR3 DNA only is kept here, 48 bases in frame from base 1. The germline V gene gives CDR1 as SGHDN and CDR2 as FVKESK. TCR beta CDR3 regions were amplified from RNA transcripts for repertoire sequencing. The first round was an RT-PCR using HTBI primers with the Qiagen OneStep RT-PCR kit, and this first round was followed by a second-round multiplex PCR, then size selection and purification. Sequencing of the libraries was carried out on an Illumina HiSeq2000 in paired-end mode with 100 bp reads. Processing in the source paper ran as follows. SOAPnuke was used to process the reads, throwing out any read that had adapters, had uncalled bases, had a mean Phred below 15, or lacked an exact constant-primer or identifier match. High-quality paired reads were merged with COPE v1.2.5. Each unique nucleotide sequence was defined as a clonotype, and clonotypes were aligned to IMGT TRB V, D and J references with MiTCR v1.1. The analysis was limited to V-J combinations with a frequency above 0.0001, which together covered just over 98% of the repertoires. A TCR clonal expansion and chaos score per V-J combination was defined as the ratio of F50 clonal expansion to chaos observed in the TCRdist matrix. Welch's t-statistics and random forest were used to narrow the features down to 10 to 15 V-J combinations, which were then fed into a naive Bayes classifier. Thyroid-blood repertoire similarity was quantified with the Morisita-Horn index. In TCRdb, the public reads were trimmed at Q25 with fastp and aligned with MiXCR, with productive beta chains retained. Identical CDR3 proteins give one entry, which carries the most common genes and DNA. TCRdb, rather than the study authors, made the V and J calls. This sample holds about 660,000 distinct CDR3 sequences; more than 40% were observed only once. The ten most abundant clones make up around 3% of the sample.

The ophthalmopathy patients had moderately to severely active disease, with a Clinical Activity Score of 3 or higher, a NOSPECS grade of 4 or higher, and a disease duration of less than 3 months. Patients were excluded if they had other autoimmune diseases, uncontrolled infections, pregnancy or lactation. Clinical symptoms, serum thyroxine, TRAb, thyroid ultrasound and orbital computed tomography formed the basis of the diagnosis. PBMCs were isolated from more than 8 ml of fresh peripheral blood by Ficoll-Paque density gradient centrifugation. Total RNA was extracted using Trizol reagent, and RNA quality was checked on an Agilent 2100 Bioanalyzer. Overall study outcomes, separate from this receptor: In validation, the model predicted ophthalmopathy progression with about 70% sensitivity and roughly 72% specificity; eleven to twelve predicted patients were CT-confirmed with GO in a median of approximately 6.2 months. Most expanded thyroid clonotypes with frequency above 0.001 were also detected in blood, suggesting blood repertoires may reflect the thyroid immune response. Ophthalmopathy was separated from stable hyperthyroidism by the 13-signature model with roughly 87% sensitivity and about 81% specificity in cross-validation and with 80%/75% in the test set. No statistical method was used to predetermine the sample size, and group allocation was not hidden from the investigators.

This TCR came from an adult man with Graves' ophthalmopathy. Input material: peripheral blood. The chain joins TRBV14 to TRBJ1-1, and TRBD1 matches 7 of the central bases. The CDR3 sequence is CASSPYRDSFVTEAFF. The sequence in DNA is TGCGCCAGCAGCCCCTACCGGGACAGCTTCGTCACTGAAGCTTTCTTT. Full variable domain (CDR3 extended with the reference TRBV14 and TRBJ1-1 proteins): EAGVTQFPSHSVIEKGQTVTLRCDPISGHDNLYWYRRVMGKEIKFLLHFVKESKQDESGMPNNRFLAERTGGTYSTLKVQPAELEDSGVYFCASSPYRDSFVTEAFFGQGTRLTVV.